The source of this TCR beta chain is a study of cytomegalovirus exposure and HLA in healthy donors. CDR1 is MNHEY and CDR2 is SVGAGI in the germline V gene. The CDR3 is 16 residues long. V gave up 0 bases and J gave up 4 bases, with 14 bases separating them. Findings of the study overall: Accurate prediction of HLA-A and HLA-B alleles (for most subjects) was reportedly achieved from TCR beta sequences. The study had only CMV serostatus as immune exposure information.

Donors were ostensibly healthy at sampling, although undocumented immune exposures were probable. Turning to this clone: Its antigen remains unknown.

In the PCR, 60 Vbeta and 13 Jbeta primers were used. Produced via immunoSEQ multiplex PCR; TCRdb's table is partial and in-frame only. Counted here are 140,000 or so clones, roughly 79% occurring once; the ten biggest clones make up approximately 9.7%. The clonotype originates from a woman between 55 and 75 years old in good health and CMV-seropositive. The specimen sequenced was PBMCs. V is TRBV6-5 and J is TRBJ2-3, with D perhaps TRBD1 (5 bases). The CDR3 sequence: CASSYSGALAADTQYF. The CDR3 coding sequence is TGTGCCAGCAGTTACTCTGGGGCTCTGGCGGCAGATACGCAGTATTTT.